This TCR beta chain was obtained from a study of T cell responses to AZD1222 COVID-19 vaccine. Study-wide findings and caveats: CD4 TCRs linked to vaccination spanned spike, dominating at 160-218 and 743-854.

Method: immunoSEQ multiplex PCR; TCRdb's copy keeps in-frame clones and lacks some. This sample yields 100,000 to 120,000 clones, of which less than 90% are seen a single time; 1.6% belongs to the top ten. Germline lookup yields CDR1 SEHNR and CDR2 FQNEAQ (reference sequence). The CDR3 totals 17 residues. The V gene end was trimmed by 0 bases and the J gene end by 7 bases; junction bases not matched to a gene: 10. With respect to this clone: Its target is not known.

Specimen: peripheral blood, collected on day 0 of AZD1222 vaccination. The rearrangement links TRBV7-9 to TRBJ2-7; 12 positions match TRBD2. The receptor was derived from an adult in good health. The CDR3 DNA follows: TGTGCCAGCAGCTTAGCCGACCTAGCGGGGGGGCCCGGGGAGCAGTACTTC. Its translation is CASSLADLAGGPGEQYF.